This T cell receptor beta chain was sequenced during a study of T cells in localized non-small cell lung cancer. Repertoires were generated with immunoSEQ multiplex PCR, while TCRdb's copy carries only in-frame clones and drops some. The sample shows over 40,000 clones, around four fifths of them seen only once. The CDR3 is 16 residues long. Germline lookup yields CDR1 LNHDA and CDR2 SQIVND (reference sequence). Trimming pared 1 base from V and 0 bases from J, leaving 10 bases between. The sequences come from peripheral blood mononuclear cells, collected before any cancer treatment. The chain carries TRBV19 and TRBJ1-3, with D tentatively TRBD1 (5 bases). This clonotype was obtained from a man aged 40 to 75 with stage III lung adenocarcinoma. The CDR3 loop reads CASSIAQAFSGNTIYF. The CDR3 DNA reads as TGTGCCAGTAGTATAGCACAGGCGTTCTCTGGAAACACCATATATTTT.